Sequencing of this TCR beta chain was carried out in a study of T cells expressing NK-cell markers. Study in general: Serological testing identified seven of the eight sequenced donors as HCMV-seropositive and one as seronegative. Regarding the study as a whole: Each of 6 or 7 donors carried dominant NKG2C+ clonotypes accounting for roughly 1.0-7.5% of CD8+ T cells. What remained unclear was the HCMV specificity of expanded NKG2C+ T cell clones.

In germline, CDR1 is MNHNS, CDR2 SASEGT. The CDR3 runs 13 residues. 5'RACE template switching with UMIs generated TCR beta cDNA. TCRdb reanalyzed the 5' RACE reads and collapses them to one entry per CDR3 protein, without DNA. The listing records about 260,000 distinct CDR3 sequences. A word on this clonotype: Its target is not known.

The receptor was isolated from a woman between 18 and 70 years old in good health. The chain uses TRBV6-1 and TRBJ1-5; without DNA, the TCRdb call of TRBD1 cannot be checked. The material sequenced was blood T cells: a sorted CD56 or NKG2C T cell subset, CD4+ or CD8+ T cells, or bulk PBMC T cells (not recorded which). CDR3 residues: CASSEGGRQPQHF.